This TCR beta chain was captured in a study of neurological immune-mediated disorders. From germline, CDR1 is SGHTA and CDR2 FQGNSA. Between the trimmed V and J ends, which lost 6 bases and 3 bases, there was a span of 7 bases. The CDR3 contains 12 residues. The time point here: longitudinal time-point 3. This clonotype was recorded at least ten times. In TCRdb, the 5' RACE reads were re-called with MiXCR into one record per CDR3 protein. Altogether about 50,000 distinct CDR3 sequences are present, 7.5% to 9.5% being singletons, with the ten largest covering under 2.5%. This clonotype was obtained from a woman aged 40 to 50 in good health. This chain joins TRBV7-2 and TRBJ2-3; no definite D call. Sequencing was done on a sample of PBMCs. The CDR3 spells CASRPETDTQYF. The CDR3 DNA sequence: TGTGCCAGCAGACCGGAGACAGATACGCAGTATTTT.